Listed below are T cell receptor beta chains from one sample, sequenced in a study of CD8 T cells in Susac syndrome. TCRdb used MiXCR to reprocess the immunoSEQ multiplex PCR reads, holding one entry per CDR3 protein. The sample lists about 190,000 distinct CDR3 sequences, roughly 92% occurring once. The sample taken for sequencing was CD4+ T cells from PBMCs. These receptors all stem from a human donor in good health. CDR3s include the opening cysteine and the closing phenylalanine or tryptophan. A D gene is named only where the DNA matches it firmly. Size is stated for part of the rows, as once, few or many counts, or as a class when the clone is expanded.

j_call,d_call,clone_size,v_call,cdr3_nt,cdr3_aa
TRBJ1-4,TRBD1,NA,TRBV7-2,TGTGCCAGCAGCTCGACAGGGACAGGGATCGAAAAACTGTTTTTT,CASSSTGTGIEKLFF
TRBJ1-1,NA,NA,TRBV29-1,TGCAGCGCCTCTCTTCCTTGGGGCACTGAAGCTTTCTTT,CSASLPWGTEAFF
TRBJ1-3,NA,NA,TRBV27,TGTGCCAGCAGTTCCCCGGGGGCTGGAAACACCATATATTTT,CASSSPGAGNTIYF
TRBJ2-7,TRBD2,NA,TRBV3-1,TGTGCCAGCAGCCATGGGAGGGTCTGGGAGCAGTACTTC,CASSHGRVWEQYF
TRBJ1-1,NA,NA,TRBV10-3,TGTGCCATCAGCTCGCGAGAGCAGGGTGAAGCTTTCTTT,CAISSREQGEAFF
TRBJ1-2,TRBD1,once,TRBV7-3,TGTGCCAGCAGCTCATCGACAGGGGCCTATGGCTACACCTTC,CASSSSTGAYGYTF
TRBJ1-1,NA,NA,TRBV7-2,TGTGCCAGCAGTACTATCCGCGACACTGAAGCTTTCTTT,CASSTIRDTEAFF
TRBJ2-5,NA,NA,TRBV20-1,TGCAGTGCTAGAGATCACAGGGCCCACCGAGAGACCCAGTACTTC,CSARDHRAHRETQYF
TRBJ2-2,NA,once,TRBV2,TGTGCCAGCAGTGAGCCTTTCGGCGCGAACACCGGGGAGCTGTTTTTT,CASSEPFGANTGELFF
TRBJ2-2,TRBD2,NA,TRBV6-2/TRBV6-3,TGTGCCAGCAGCCGGGGGGGCCCGAACACCGGGGAGCTGTTTTTT,CASSRGGPNTGELFF
TRBJ2-4,NA,NA,TRBV28,TGTGCCAGCACCGTAACGGGAAACATTCAGTACTTC,CASTVTGNIQYF
TRBJ2-4,NA,NA,TRBV6-6,TGTGCCAGCAGTTACAGTCTCGACAAAAACATTCAGTACTTC,CASSYSLDKNIQYF
TRBJ1-4,NA,once,TRBV2,TGTGCCAGCAGCGTAGCCTTTCTGCGTGAAAAACTGTTTTTT,CASSVAFLREKLFF
TRBJ1-2,NA,NA,TRBV19,TGTGCCAGTAGTATAGTCCTTCGATCAACGCCGCGTGGCTACACCTTC,CASSIVLRSTPRGYTF
TRBJ2-5,NA,NA,TRBV29-1,TGCAGCGGGGGGACATCTCTCCAAGAGACCCAGTACTTC,CSGGTSLQETQYF
TRBJ2-1,NA,NA,TRBV4-2,TGTGCCAGCAGCCAATCCCTTAACCCGGGAGAGCAGTTCTTC,CASSQSLNPGEQFF
TRBJ1-4,NA,NA,TRBV19,TGTGCCAGTAGCCAGGGATGGAGAAATGAAAAACTGTTTTTT,CASSQGWRNEKLFF
TRBJ1-6,TRBD1,once,TRBV20-1,TGCAGTGCTAGAGACCTGGCCTCCGGGACAGGCCAGAATTCACCCCTCCACTTT,CSARDLASGTGQNSPLHF
TRBJ1-5,NA,NA,TRBV3-1,TGTGCCAGCAGCCAAGAAGCGGCAGCCAGTCAGCCCCAGCATTTT,CASSQEAAASQPQHF
TRBJ2-5,NA,NA,TRBV29-1,TGCAGCGTTGCAGGGGTCCCTCAAGAGACCCAGTACTTC,CSVAGVPQETQYF
TRBJ2-2,TRBD1,NA,TRBV5-1,TGCGCCAGCAGCTCAGGGGGCTTGGACACCGGGGAGCTGTTTTTT,CASSSGGLDTGELFF
TRBJ1-5,NA,NA,TRBV4-3,TGCGCCAGCAGCCCATACAGGAAGTATAGCAATCAGCCCCAGCATTTT,CASSPYRKYSNQPQHF
TRBJ2-3,NA,NA,TRBV12-5,TGTGCTAGTGGCGGGACGGCGAGATCGGATACGCAGTATTTT,CASGGTARSDTQYF
TRBJ2-2,NA,NA,TRBV6-1,TGTGCCAGTTCTTTTACACCGCCGGGGAACACCGGGGAGCTGTTTTTT,CASSFTPPGNTGELFF
TRBJ1-2,NA,NA,TRBV29-1,TGCAGCGTTGAACGGGACTATGGCTACACCTTC,CSVERDYGYTF
TRBJ2-1,TRBD1,NA,TRBV10-3,TGTGCCATCAGTGAGCCAGGGGGCGGATTCAATGAGCAGTTCTTC,CAISEPGGGFNEQFF
TRBJ1-1,NA,NA,TRBV5-1,TGCGCCAGCAGCTCCAATGTTGGGGCAGTGACTGAAGCTTTCTTT,CASSSNVGAVTEAFF
TRBJ1-1,NA,NA,TRBV6-5,TGTGCCAGCAGTTACCGGACGGGGAACACTGAAGCTTTCTTT,CASSYRTGNTEAFF
TRBJ1-1,NA,NA,TRBV5-1,TGCGCCAGCAGCACGGGCTCGTGGCTGGCTGAAGCTTTCTTT,CASSTGSWLAEAFF
TRBJ2-7,NA,once,TRBV20-1,TGCAGTGCTAGAGCGGGGTTCGGCGAGCAGTACTTC,CSARAGFGEQYF
TRBJ1-5,NA,NA,TRBV2,TGTGCCAGCAGTTCCACAGCGTATCAGCCCCAGCATTTT,CASSSTAYQPQHF
TRBJ2-3,TRBD2,NA,TRBV15,TGTGCCACCAGCGGGGGACTAGCGGGGTTAAATACGCAGTATTTT,CATSGGLAGLNTQYF
TRBJ2-1,NA,NA,TRBV5-4,TGTGCCAGCAGCAGACTACGGAATGAGCAGTTCTTC,CASSRLRNEQFF
TRBJ1-4,NA,NA,TRBV7-2,TGTGCCAGCAGCTTAGGTATCCCCGCAACTAATGAAAAACTGTTTTTT,CASSLGIPATNEKLFF
TRBJ2-5,TRBD2,NA,TRBV20-1,TGCAGTGCTAGAGCTTATCGAGGACTAGCGGGGGTACCAGAGACCCAGTACTTC,CSARAYRGLAGVPETQYF
TRBJ2-7,NA,NA,TRBV7-3,TGTGCCAGCAGCGATGGGGGGGCTGGGTACGAGCAGTACTTC,CASSDGGAGYEQYF
TRBJ1-1,NA,NA,TRBV6-1,TGTGCCGGGCGAAGGGTCATGAACACTGAAGCTTTCTTT,CAGRRVMNTEAFF
TRBJ2-2,NA,NA,TRBV12-5,TGTGCTAGTGGTTTGGGGACAAGCACCGGGGAGCTGTTTTTT,CASGLGTSTGELFF
TRBJ1-1,NA,NA,TRBV20-1,TGCAGTGCTCCCGGGACAAAGAACACTGAAGCTTTCTTT,CSAPGTKNTEAFF
TRBJ1-4,NA,NA,TRBV7-2,TGTGCCAGCAGCCCCCGTCGAGCTAATGAAAAACTGTTTTTT,CASSPRRANEKLFF
TRBJ1-1,TRBD1,NA,TRBV4-2,TGTGCCAGCAGCCAAGGTTTAAACAGGGGGGACACTGAAGCTTTCTTT,CASSQGLNRGDTEAFF